These 17 T cell receptor beta chains originate from one sample sequenced in a study of beta chain features in type 1 diabetes. Investigators reverse transcribed all isolated RNA, so they sequenced expressed TCRB transcripts. Produced via immunoSEQ multiplex PCR; TCRdb's table is partial and in-frame only. The table includes approximately 470,000 clones, roughly 30% detected once. The sample comprised naive CD4+ T cells from blood. The receptor source for this set is a man younger than 35 in good health.

This clone was seen a handful of times. The J gene is TRBJ2-5, the V gene TRBV29-1; D not resolved. Germline assignment: CDR1 SQVTM and CDR2 ANQGSEA. Trimming took 6 bases from V and 5 from J, leaving 7 bases between them. The CDR3 loop spans 10 amino acids. The DNA for the CDR3 is TGCAGCGTCAACGAGGAGACCCAGTACTTC. Translated, it gives CSVNEETQYF.

V and J are TRBV19 and TRBJ1-2; D is uncertain. Germline V CDR1 and CDR2: LNHDA, SQIVND (reference sequence). Between the trimmed V and J ends, which lost 7 bases and 4 bases, there was a span of 10 bases. The CDR3 consists of 12 residues. As DNA, the CDR3 is TGTGCCAGTATGGCCGGTGCCTATGGCTACACCTTC. This encodes CASMAGAYGYTF.

V usage is TRBV4-3 and J usage is TRBJ2-5; possible D gene TRBD2, 6 bases. Looked up from germline, CDR1 is LGHNA and CDR2 is YSLEER. Trimming removed 0 bases from V and 4 bases from J, with 15 bases in between. The CDR3 spans 16 residues. DNA of the CDR3: TGCGCCAGCAGCCAAGATCAACTAGCTGGTGGAGAGACCCAGTACTTC. It codes for CASSQDQLAGGETQYF.

The genes are TRBV2 and TRBJ2-3; the match to TRBD2 covers 12 bases. Germline assignment: CDR1 SNHLY and CDR2 FYNNEI. Trimming took 7 bases from V and 6 from J; bases not matched to a gene: 8. CDR3 size: 15 residues. The DNA for the CDR3 is TGTGCCAGCACCCGACTAGCGGGAGTAGCGGATACGCAGTATTTT. Residues: CASTRLAGVADTQYF. The variable domain in full, with the rest retrieved from reference TRBV2 and TRBJ2-3, is EPEVTQTPSHQVTQMGQEVILRCVPISNHLYFYWYRQILGQKVEFLVSFYNNEISEKSEIFDDQFSVERPDGSNFTLKIRSTKLEDSAMYFCASTRLAGVADTQYFGPGTRLTVL.

This clone was seen more than once but under ten times. DNA for the CDR3: TGTGCCAGCAGGCTACCGGGAGGGCCGTATACGCAGTATTTT. Protein product: CASRLPGGPYTQYF. The V and J genes are TRBV28 and TRBJ2-3; 8 bases are a match to TRBD2. The CDR3 length is 14 residues. The V segment lost 6 bases and the J segment 7 bases; nucleotides outside the gene matches: 9. Germline V gene data show CDR1 as MDHEN and CDR2 as SYDVKM.

J is TRBJ2-1 and V is TRBV5-4; D is unresolved. Germline V gene sequence: CDR1 SGHNT, CDR2 YYREEE (reference sequence). The CDR3 covers 13 residues. V gave up 0 bases and J gave up 4 bases, with 5 bases separating them. CDR3 in DNA: TGTGCCAGCAGCTTGGACGAGTACAATGAGCAGTTCTTC. Protein sequence: CASSLDEYNEQFF.

The chain combines TRBV4-2 with TRBJ1-5; D may be TRBD1 (6 bases). Germline V CDR1 and CDR2: LGHNA, YNFKEQ. There are 17 residues in the CDR3. Trimming took 1 base from V and 3 from J, leaving 16 bases between them. CDR3 sequence (DNA): TGTGCCAGCAGCCAAGGGAGCCACACAGGGACCAATCAGCCCCAGCATTTT. Its translation: CASSQGSHTGTNQPQHF.

This chain links TRBV29-1 with TRBJ1-5, with 7 bases aligning to TRBD1. This CDR3 has 13 amino acids. The V segment lost 5 bases and the J segment 2 bases; nucleotides outside the gene matches: 3. Germline CDR1 SQVTM, CDR2 ANQGSEA. Here the CDR3 DNA reads TGCAGCGTTCGGGACAGCCGCAATCAGCCCCAGCATTTT. As protein: CSVRDSRNQPQHF.

This clone was detected a few times. At one end the junction does not follow the germline gene, possibly because of a read error. The chain combines TRBV5-4 with TRBJ2-3; D is unclear. CDR1 and CDR2 from the germline V gene are SGHNT and YYREEE (reference sequence). The CDR3 has 13 amino acids. CDR3 residues: CASSLENWGTQYF. For the CDR3, the DNA is TGTGCCAGCAGTTTGGAAAACTGGGGAACGCAGTATTTT.

V is TRBV25-1 and J is TRBJ1-1; 9 bases line up with TRBD1. Germline CDR1 reads MGHDK; CDR2 reads SYGVNS. This CDR3 is built from 14 residues. V lost 4 bases to trimming and J lost 8 bases; unmatched junction nucleotides: 8. CDR3: CASSVSGTGIEAFF. CDR3 nucleotide sequence: TGTGCCAGCAGTGTTTCCGGGACAGGGATCGAAGCTTTCTTT.

This chain joins TRBV28 and TRBJ2-7; 11 nucleotides match TRBD1. The CDR3 runs 13 residues. CDR1 and CDR2 from the germline V gene are MDHEN and SYDVKM. CDR3: CASSRAAPGQGEV. The CDR3, as DNA: TGTGCCAGCAGTCGAGCTGCACCGGGACAGGGGGAAGTC.

The rearrangement links TRBV15 to TRBJ2-4, with a possible D match to TRBD1 (6 bases). V lost 0 bases, J lost 5 bases, and 14 bases lay in between. The CDR3 spans 16 residues. CDR1 is LNHNV and CDR2 is YYDKDF in the germline V gene (reference sequence). The CDR3 coding sequence is TGTGCCACCAGCAGAGATCCCAGCCAGGGGCAAAACATTCAGTACTTC. This encodes CATSRDPSQGQNIQYF.

This clone was seen only a few times. The rearrangement joins TRBV29-1 to TRBJ2-1; unclear D gene. Germline lookup yields CDR1 SQVTM and CDR2 ANQGSEA. This CDR3 has 12 residues. The V and J ends lost 5 bases and 5 bases respectively, with 10 bases between them. In DNA form, the CDR3 reads TGCAGCGTTTCGGACGGCGACAATGAGCAGTTCTTC. Translation gives CSVSDGDNEQFF.

V is TRBV5-1 and J is TRBJ2-7; 15 bases are shared with TRBD2. This CDR3 spans 16 amino acids. Germline CDR1 SGHRS, CDR2 YFSETQ. With V trimmed by 2 bases and J by 4 bases, 4 bases remained unmatched. The CDR3 DNA sequence: TGCGCCAGCAGCTTCCGGACTAGCGGGAGGGTGTACGAGCAGTACTTC. Translated: CASSFRTSGRVYEQYF.

This rearrangement joins TRBV6-6 to TRBJ2-5, with unresolved D. The CDR3 is 14 amino acids. Germline V gene data show CDR1 as MNHNY and CDR2 as SVGAGI (reference sequence). Trimming cost V 2 bases and J 5 bases, with 12 bases left between them. CDR3 DNA sequence: TGTGCCAGCAGTTACCCCAACTCTCGGGAGACCCAGTACTTC. It yields the protein CASSYPNSRETQYF.

This clone was seen more than once but under ten times. The chain employs TRBV29-1 and TRBJ1-2; 9 positions agree with TRBD1. V lost 7 bases and J lost 8; bases outside the gene matches: 14. The CDR3 runs 14 residues. CDR1 is SQVTM, CDR2 ANQGSEA, per germline. CDR3 sequence (DNA): TGCAGCGCTTTCCCCCGGGACAGGGAAGAAGGCTACACCTTC. It translates to CSAFPRDREEGYTF.

This chain uses TRBV30 with TRBJ2-3; tentatively, D is TRBD1 (5 bases). Trimming took 1 base from V and 6 from J, leaving 11 bases between them. Germline assignment: CDR1 GTSNPN and CDR2 SVGIG (reference sequence). This CDR3 is 13 amino acids long. The CDR3 DNA reads TGTGCCTGGAGTGGGGGCCGTGTGGATACGCAGTATTTT. Translated, it gives CAWSGGRVDTQYF. Drawing the rest from reference TRBV30 and TRBJ2-3, the complete variable domain is SQTIHQWPATLVQPVGSPLSLECTVEGTSNPNLYWYRQAAGRGLQLLFYSVGIGQISSEVPQNLSASRPQDRQFILSSKKLLLSDSGFYLCAWSGGRVDTQYFGPGTRLTVL.